Only a few counts were recorded for the clone carrying this T cell receptor beta chain. TCRdb reprocessed the RT-PCR reads with MiXCR, giving one entry per CDR3 protein. The sample lists about 210,000 distinct CDR3 sequences, around 40% seen once, with roughly 12% in the top ten. The sample comes from a study of patients and donors after allogeneic stem cell transplantation. The germline gives CDR1 WNHNN, CDR2 SYGVQD (reference sequence). This CDR3 has 14 amino acids. Trimming left V 10 bases short and J 1 base short, with 13 bases between. The rearrangement uses TRBV10-1 and TRBJ2-2; D may be TRBD2 (6 bases). Sequenced material: blood, either unsorted or a sorted T cell fraction (not recorded which). This TCR was recovered from a human donor who was either an allogeneic HSCT recipient or a stem cell or donor lymphocyte infusion donor (not recorded which). It is not recorded whose cells these are; they may come from a transplant donor. The CDR3: CATLGGLNTGELFF. The CDR3 nucleotides read TGCGCCACCCTAGGAGGGTTGAACACCGGGGAGCTGTTTTTT.